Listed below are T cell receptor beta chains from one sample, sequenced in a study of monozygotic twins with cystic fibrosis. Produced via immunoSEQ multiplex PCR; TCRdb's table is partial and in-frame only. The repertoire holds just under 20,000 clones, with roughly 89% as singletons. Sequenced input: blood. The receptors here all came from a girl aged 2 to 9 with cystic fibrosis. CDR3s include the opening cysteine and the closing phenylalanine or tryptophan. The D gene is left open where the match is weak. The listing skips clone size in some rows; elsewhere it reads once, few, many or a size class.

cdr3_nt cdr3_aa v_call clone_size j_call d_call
TGCAGTGCTAGTCATGGCTACACCTTC CSASHGYTF TRBV20-1 . TRBJ1-2 .
TGCAGCGTTGAAGATTCTCCCGGACAGGGGGTCTACGAGCAGTACTTC CSVEDSPGQGVYEQYF TRBV29-1 . TRBJ2-7 TRBD1
TGTGCCAGCACCCTGGACCCTACCGGTAGTTCACCCCTCCACTTT CASTLDPTGSSPLHF TRBV6-1 . TRBJ1-6 .
TGTGCCAGTAGTGTACCGGGACAAGACTATGGCTACACCTTC CASSVPGQDYGYTF TRBV19 . TRBJ1-2 .
TGTGCCAGCAGCGACAGCGGGATCGGAGAGGAGACCCAGTACTTC CASSDSGIGEETQYF TRBV6-1 . TRBJ2-5 TRBD2
TGCGCCAGCAGCCAAGACCCGGGAGGGCCCAACGAGCAGTACTTC CASSQDPGGPNEQYF TRBV4-3 . TRBJ2-7 TRBD2
TGTGCCAGTAGTATTTCGGCAGGGAACTACGAGCAGTACTTC CASSISAGNYEQYF TRBV19 . TRBJ2-7 .
TGTGCCAGCATCCTGGGGGGGGACCAGCCCCAGCATTTT CASILGGDQPQHF TRBV6-1 . TRBJ1-5 .
TGTGCCAGTACCAGGGGCGGGGAGCTGTTTTTT CASTRGGELFF TRBV19 . TRBJ2-2 .
TGTGCCAGCAGACCCGGGACAGGGGTCAGCACAGATACGCAGTATTTT CASRPGTGVSTDTQYF TRBV28 few TRBJ2-3 TRBD1
TGTGCCAGTAGTATAGAAGAGGGACAGGGGGCGATTCGCGGCTACACCTTC CASSIEEGQGAIRGYTF TRBV19 . TRBJ1-2 TRBD1
TGCGCCAGCAGCCAGGAAGCGGTCGTACCCTACAATGAGCAGTTCTTC CASSQEAVVPYNEQFF TRBV4-1 once TRBJ2-1 .
TGCAGCGTTGAACTGGTGGCCTCTGGGGCCAACGTCCTGACTTTC CSVELVASGANVLTF TRBV29-1 . TRBJ2-6 .
TGTGCCAGCAGTTTAAGGCCCACATACACTGAAGCTTTCTTT CASSLRPTYTEAFF TRBV28 . TRBJ1-1 .
TGTGCCAGTAGCCACGGGGGCCGGAGCACCGGGGAGCTGTTTTTT CASSHGGRSTGELFF TRBV19 few TRBJ2-2 .
TGTGCCAGCATTCCTAACAGGGGGCGAACTGAAGCTTTCTTT CASIPNRGRTEAFF TRBV6-5 . TRBJ1-1 TRBD1
TGTGCCAGCAGGACCCAAAGAGCGGGTGCGAGCACAGATACGCAGTATTTT CASRTQRAGASTDTQYF TRBV27 . TRBJ2-3 .